The TCR beta chain described here comes from a study of cytomegalovirus exposure and HLA in healthy donors listed by TCRdb under 2017. Describing the broader study: An earlier analysis of approximately 640 of the donors reported approximately 290 Gb of sequence data and roughly 110 million unique TCR beta sequences from around 200 million T cells. About 320 gigabases of sequencing data and approximately 93 million unique TCR sequences were included in an early release covering several hundred HLA-typed donors. Of the approximately 400 genotyped donors, about 80% fell in the genetic ancestry cluster associated with self-reported Caucasian donors. The study was designed to test whether signatures of past pathogen exposure could be identified by cataloging public T cell receptors. The study profiled the T cell repertoires of fewer than 850 subjects by immunosequencing and related them to cytomegalovirus serostatus. Besides the first cohort of hundreds of subjects, a separate validation cohort made up of some 110 different subjects was used. To predict cytomegalovirus infection status, the study brought together high-throughput TCR immunosequencing, statistical association of individual TCRs with disease status, and machine learning. A later analysis re-examined previously published TCR beta repertoires from about 700 donors and added high-resolution HLA genotyping to investigate patterns of TCR occurrence. In the later analysis, no new phenotypic data were used to find candidate immune exposures; instead, reliance was placed on TCR beta sequences and their occurrence across donors. To decide whether each TCR beta V gene segment behaved as functional or pseudogenic, an earlier analysis of some 600 of the donors relied on high-throughput TCR beta sequencing. Donor age, sex, ethnicity and CMV serostatus were collected together with the repertoire data. In a later genetic analysis, genome-wide SNP genotypes for about three fifths of the roughly 670 donors were used, and that subset was treated as a discovery cohort. All discovery cohort repertoires had been generated on a single sequencing platform. Class I and class II HLA loci were covered by the typing at four-digit resolution. The number of donors typed differed by locus, with roughly 620-630 for A, B, C, DRB1 and DQB1, more than 500 for DQA1, over 600 for DPA1, and roughly 450 for DPB1. About 5 DR-DQ haplotypes were handled as single units for association and clustering, since linkage in the cohort was strong. Among a few hundred genotyped donors of the cohort, an average of 235,054 unique TCR beta nucleotide sequences were sequenced per donor, about a sixth of them non-productive. What the study reported, not specific to this receptor: According to a later genetic analysis, donors in an Asian-associated ancestry cluster had fewer N-insertions in productive TCRs than the approximately 700-donor mean. The classifier was reported to diagnose cytomegalovirus status with high specificity and sensitivity in both the original and validation cohorts. An earlier analysis of some 590 of the donors showed that most TCR beta V segments appeared in productive rearrangements either about 90% or about 30% of the time, which broadly matched IMGT annotations. A group of highly shared sequence variants was considered likely to be a technical artifact of the sequencing pipeline. Because the 87-base-pair reads could not distinguish some IMGT-functional V segments, including TRBV6-2 and TRBV6-3, those segments were excluded. In a later genetic analysis, a missense DCLRE1C variant was associated with V-gene and J-gene trimming of TCR beta chains, and the association was replicated in an independent cohort. In a later analysis, most CMV-associated TCR beta chains were found to appear HLA-restricted, with HLA associations seemingly driven largely by CMV exposure. The cohort was sequenced for TCR beta chains only, and without alpha or paired-chain data the features that could be detected were limited. In vitro tests confirmed that a few of the cytomegalovirus-associated TCR beta chains recognize cytomegalovirus antigens. The only immune exposure information available for the cohort was CMV serostatus. Because some donors lacked HLA typing at each locus, the association tests relied only on the typed subset. According to a later analysis, TCR association rates differed among HLA loci, with DRB1 alleles showing the most associated TCRs and HLA-C alleles showing the fewest. Compared with equally common non-associated chains, HLA-associated TCR beta chains in a later analysis were more clonally expanded and had lower generation probabilities. Linkage disequilibrium might explain the correlated functional status among segregating V segments, but an unknown experimental factor could not be ruled out. The authors suggested that the approach could potentially be extended to other disease states and immunological phenotypes. At a false discovery rate of 0.05, a later analysis linked roughly 17,000 TCR beta sequences to specific HLA alleles. Strong co-occurrence of HLA alleles, especially DR and DQ, made assigning TCR associations to individual alleles difficult. A further reported finding was that TCR beta sequences accurately predicted the HLA-A and HLA-B alleles for most subjects in the first cohort. Presence/absence analyses assumed roughly uniform sequencing depth across donors, an assumption that may not hold. According to a later analysis, parvovirus B19, influenza, CMV and Epstein-Barr virus appeared linked to several top co-occurrence clusters. In the study, approximately 160 TCR beta chains were listed as associated with cytomegalovirus. Most TCR sequences were observed very rarely across donors, whereas some public TCRs were present in many individuals. Roughly 17 rarely observed V segments, including chromosome 9 orphons, were excluded from the earlier analysis of a few hundred of the donors because counts were too low.

As concerns this clone: The antigen it recognizes is unknown. Nothing much larger sits one base from this clone, and base qualities are not available.

The CDR3 goes from the cysteine to the phenylalanine over 13 residues. Only the CDR3 portion is preserved as DNA: 39 bases, with reading frame beginning at the first base. Here V drops 4 bases and J drops 3 bases, and the junction holds 3 bases not matched to any gene. In the germline V gene, CDR1 corresponds to SNHLY and CDR2 to FYNNEI. The library was generated by the immunoSEQ multiplex PCR assay. A mixture of 60 forward primers for TCR Vbeta segments and 13 reverse primers for TCR Jbeta segments was used in the multiplex PCR. The CDR3 region of rearranged TCR beta genes was amplified from genomic DNA with a multiplex PCR assay. Amplified TCR beta libraries were sequenced as 87-base-pair reads on the Illumina HiSeq System. Per the authors' processing: In a later analysis, tens of millions of unique TCR beta chains were counted across the approximately 670 repertoires, and about 9.9 million of these chains were shared by at least two donors. To remove PCR and sequencing errors, raw reads were error-corrected and collapsed into unique sequences using a nearest-neighbor algorithm that merged closely related sequences. V, D and J gene segments were assigned by aligning CDR3 sequences to IMGT reference sequences. Each retained sequence needed at least a six-nucleotide match to both a V gene segment and a J gene segment. A rearrangement was called productive if the CDR3 had no stop codons and remained in frame with V and J, and every other rearrangement was called non-productive. Following IMGT convention, CDR3 was defined as the stretch from the second conserved V-encoded cysteine up to the conserved J-encoded phenylalanine. Sequences without an unambiguous match to a single V gene segment were excluded from the earlier analysis of 587 of the donors. In an earlier analysis of approximately 590 of the donors, V segments were called functional above 56.7% productive rearrangements and were called segregating when the between-donor standard deviation exceeded 5%. A statistical classification framework was developed to diagnose cytomegalovirus status using the catalog of TCR beta chain sequences. In a later analysis, V and J genes were assigned by comparing TCR nucleotide sequences against IMGT/GENE-DB human TR gene sequences. Using the TCRdist pipeline, a later analysis assigned CDR3 sequences along with most-parsimonious VDJ recombination scenarios. In a later analysis, each TCR beta chain was defined by its CDR3 amino acid sequence together with its V-gene family, and reads without a unique V-gene family were excluded. To address suspected cross-contamination and a sequencing artifact, a later analysis removed 592 highly shared, low-generation-probability nucleotide sequences. In a later analysis, a clonal expansion index was calculated for each public chain from normalized within-repertoire ranks of inferred template counts. In a later analysis, generation probabilities were computed with a VDJ recombination model fitted to out-of-frame rearrangements, and the resulting probabilities were checked against IGoR. A later analysis scored TCR-TCR, TCR-HLA and TCR-CMV co-occurrence with hypergeometric tests, applying a repertoire-size bias correction to TCR pairs. A later analysis estimated false discovery rates by permuting HLA or CMV assignments 20 times. A later analysis grouped co-occurring TCRs with DBSCAN, adding TCRdist sequence similarity when clustering within HLA-allele-positive subsets. For co-occurrence clustering, repertoires with fewer than 30,000 or more than 120,000 public chains were excluded, along with roughly 5 repertoires with anomalous nucleotide sharing. Here the immuneACCESS table is served through TCRdb, limited to in-frame sequences with V and J called. Missing clones are a known gap in these copies; in checked studies unresolved V genes cover under half, and the rest lacks a known reason. The V and J calls and clone size come from that table; D and trimming were worked out from the DNA. The sample table contains under 200,000 clones; only one count was recorded for roughly 71% of them. Around 3% of the sample is taken by the ten largest.

The cohort consisted of 666 healthy bone marrow donors. At the time of sampling, every cohort member was nominally healthy, though immune exposures that went unrecorded were likely present. The donor was CMV seropositive and was included in the group of 290 or so seropositive cohort members. A peripheral blood sample was provided by each donor, and peripheral blood mononuclear cells were used for TCR beta sequencing. Genomic DNA extraction from the blood cell samples was performed with the Qiagen DNeasy Blood Extraction Kit. This receptor chain uses TRBV2 and TRBJ2-7, and 7 bases in between align with TRBD1. Sequenced material: PBMCs. This clonotype was sampled from a woman aged 50 to 60 in good health and CMV-seropositive. The nucleotides are TGTGCCAGCAGTGTAGGGGGCGTCTACGAGCAGTACTTC. Its protein reads: CASSVGGVYEQYF. The variable domain in full, with residues beyond the CDR3 obtained from the reference TRBV2 and TRBJ2-7 genes, is EPEVTQTPSHQVTQMGQEVILRCVPISNHLYFYWYRQILGQKVEFLVSFYNNEISEKSEIFDDQFSVERPDGSNFTLKIRSTKLEDSAMYFCASSVGGVYEQYFGPGTRLTVT.